These 5 T cell receptor beta chains came from one sample sequenced in a study of shared clonotypes between healthy human individuals. Generated by immunoSEQ multiplex PCR, the TCRdb table keeps only in-frame clones and is missing some. The data hold fewer than 1.4 million clones, with around 78% observed a single time. The specimen sequenced was memory CD4+ T cells from PBMCs. Sample subset: CD45RA-negative fraction. The origin of the receptors is a man between 18 and 35 years old in good health. Some clones in this sample may be carry-over from other donors' samples.

V and J are TRBV2 and TRBJ2-1; the D gene is possibly TRBD2 (6 bases). In germline, CDR1 is SNHLY, CDR2 FYNNEI. V was shortened by 4 bases and J by 10 bases, with 14 bases between the two germline ends. CDR3 length equals 13 residues. CDR3 loop: CASSVSEAGEQFF. The DNA of the CDR3 is TGTGCCAGCAGTGTATCCGAGGCGGGGGAGCAGTTCTTC.

On this clone: Other DNA variants within this sample encode the same CDR3. This chain joins TRBV9 and TRBJ2-7, with 9 bases lining up with TRBD1. The V gene end was trimmed by 0 bases and the J gene end by 4 bases; junction bases not matched to a gene: 2. The CDR3 length is 14 residues. Germline CDR1 is SGDLS and CDR2 is YYNGEE. The CDR3 is CASSVGDRAYEQYF. The CDR3 bases are TGTGCCAGCAGCGTAGGGGACAGGGCGTACGAGCAGTACTTC.

The V gene is TRBV2, the J gene TRBJ1-2; the match to TRBD1 covers 9 bases. Germline values: CDR1 SNHLY, CDR2 FYNNEI. V shed 6 bases and J 6 bases; nucleotides not matched to a gene: 8. The CDR3 spans 14 residues. Here the CDR3 reads CASSPRGTGNGYTF. For the CDR3, the DNA is TGTGCCAGCAGCCCCCGAGGGACAGGGAATGGCTACACCTTC.

This chain joins TRBV28 and TRBJ2-2, with D perhaps matching TRBD1 or TRBD2 (6 bases each). Deletions cut 3 bases from V and 4 bases from J, with 21 bases between. CDR3 length equals 18 residues. CDR1 and CDR2 from the germline V gene are MDHEN and SYDVKM. DNA for the CDR3: TGTGCCAGCAGTTTTAGAAAGGACTCCGGGGGCGGCACCGGGGAGCTGTTTTTT. It encodes CASSFRKDSGGGTGELFF.

This rearrangement joins TRBV7-3 to TRBJ2-7, with 9 bases aligning to TRBD2. Germline values: CDR1 SGHTA, CDR2 FQGTGA. V lost 5 bases to trimming and J lost 3 bases; unmatched junction nucleotides: 11. This CDR3 contains 16 residues. CDR3 DNA sequence: TGTGCCAGCAGCCTCATTAGCGGGAGTTTAGACTACGAGCAGTACTTC. Protein: CASSLISGSLDYEQYF.